This record concerns one TCR beta chain sequence. The same CDR3 arises from other DNA sequences in this sample as well. Data came from immunoSEQ multiplex PCR; TCRdb stores just in-frame clones and leaves some out. There are around 200,000 clones in the sample; roughly 94% occur only once, and approximately 1.5% lies in the top ten. This sample is part of a study of control samples from healthy donors and cancer patients. Germline CDR1 reads KGHSH; CDR2 reads LQKENI. Trimming shortened V by 3 bases and J by 7 bases, and 19 bases separated the two germline ends. The CDR3 sequence is 15 residues long. The receptor was isolated from a man between 50 and 59 years old in good health. The genes are TRBV18 and TRBJ2-7, with D perhaps TRBD1 or TRBD2 (5 bases each). Input material: blood. CDR3 sequence: CASSPTGTAQGEQYF. The CDR3 bases are TGTGCCAGCTCACCCACCGGGACGGCCCAGGGTGAGCAGTACTTC.